The rows below give T cell receptor beta chains drawn from one sample of a study of CD8 T cells in ankylosing spondylitis. Each CDR3 protein gets one entry after TCRdb re-called the 5' RACE reads with MiXCR. The sample comprises under 250,000 distinct CDR3 sequences, 30% to 35% of which are singletons, and 3.5% to 4.5% rests with the top ten. The sequenced sample consisted of blood, either unsorted or a sorted T cell fraction (not recorded which). These receptors were taken from a male donor with ankylosing spondylitis or in good health (not recorded which). The conserved cysteine and the conserved F or W are not part of the CDR3 here.

j_call,v_call,cdr3_length,cdr3_aa
TRBJ2-2,TRBV20-1,17,SARAALGTGGQYTGELF
TRBJ2-2,TRBV4-1,14,ASSQAPGTVTGELF
TRBJ2-1,TRBV3-1,15,ASSQDLSRSSYNEQF
TRBJ2-1,TRBV5-1,13,ASTISGQGLNEQF
TRBJ1-4,TRBV20-1,13,SATRGAGKNEKLF
TRBJ1-2,TRBV20-1,11,SARRELDYGYT
TRBJ2-7,TRBV27,12,ASSRRGLGYEQY
TRBJ2-7,TRBV6-5,10,ASSIQGNEQY
TRBJ2-1,TRBV12-3/TRBV12-4,15,ASSLFASSSSYNEQF
TRBJ1-2,TRBV6-1,12,ASSGPENFYGYT
TRBJ2-1,TRBV28,10,ATNEGGDEQF
TRBJ2-1,TRBV3-1,14,ASSPRTSGAYNEQF
TRBJ1-5,TRBV4-1,11,ASSQAPDQPQH
TRBJ1-1,TRBV29-1,9,SGGEGTEAF
TRBJ2-4,TRBV6-1,12,ASSGALAKNIQY
TRBJ2-5,TRBV5-5,13,ASSLFFGDREHQY
TRBJ2-5,TRBV10-2,14,ASSEISLAGAGTQY
TRBJ2-5,TRBV12-3/TRBV12-4,12,ASSRGTGEETQY
TRBJ2-3,TRBV10-2,12,ASGGRRDTDTQY
TRBJ2-1,TRBV6-5,13,ACSYSGQGLYEQF
TRBJ2-3,TRBV20-1,16,SARGLVAGDAGGDTQY
TRBJ2-2,TRBV12-3/TRBV12-4,12,ATSGDSFTGELF
TRBJ2-7,TRBV5-1,12,ASSLFDTAYEQY
TRBJ2-7,TRBV7-9,10,ASSTTSAEQY
TRBJ1-6,TRBV4-1,14,ASSPGLRSYNSPLH
TRBJ1-1,TRBV7-9,13,ASSPSTGFVTEAF
TRBJ2-7,TRBV9,14,ASSPFPGGASYEQY
TRBJ2-3,TRBV7-8,14,ASSSGTGVNRDTQY
TRBJ2-7,TRBV20-1,13,SARDRGALHYEQY
TRBJ1-1,TRBV20-1,14,SAYPNTGGVGAEAF
TRBJ2-7,TRBV5-1,10,ASSPDGHEQY
TRBJ2-6,TRBV27,15,ASPGTGFFTGANVLT
TRBJ2-7,TRBV29-1,12,SVVGFASSYEQY
TRBJ1-6,TRBV6-5,16,ASSYSKSQGTWDSPLH
TRBJ1-4,TRBV4-1,8,ASSQVSLF
TRBJ2-2,TRBV5-1,13,ASSWEQGAGGELF